This TCR beta chain was recovered during a study of cytomegalovirus exposure and HLA in healthy donors (TCRdb year 2017). Regarding the research as a whole: An earlier analysis of 587 of the donors reported 276 Gb of sequence data and 117 million unique TCR beta sequences obtained from some 200 million T cells. An earlier analysis of approximately 640 of the donors applied high-throughput TCR beta sequencing to assess whether each TCR beta V gene segment acted as functional or pseudogenic. HLA typing covered class I and class II loci at four-digit resolution. An early release that covered more than 550 HLA-typed donors contained around 330 gigabases of sequencing data and tens of millions of unique TCR sequences. Among the roughly 380 genotyped donors, approximately 82% belonged to the genetic ancestry cluster associated with self-reported Caucasian donors. The study profiled the T cell repertoires of some 610 subjects by immunosequencing and related them to cytomegalovirus serostatus. The aim of the study was to test whether cataloging public T cell receptors could identify signatures of past pathogen exposure. Alongside the repertoire data, information on donor age, sex, ethnicity and CMV serostatus was compiled. Among a few hundred genotyped donors of the cohort, an average of around 240,000 unique TCR beta nucleotide sequences were sequenced per donor, roughly 18% of them non-productive. The study combined high-throughput TCR immunosequencing, statistical association of individual TCRs with disease status, and machine learning to predict cytomegalovirus infection status. A later analysis re-examined previously published TCR beta repertoires from over 500 donors and added high-resolution HLA genotyping to investigate patterns of TCR occurrence. Every repertoire in the discovery cohort had been generated on one and the same sequencing platform. The number of typed donors differed by locus: about 620-640 for A, B, C, DRB1 and DQB1; 522 for DQA1; approximately 600 for DPA1; and around 470 for DPB1. In addition to the first cohort of hundreds of subjects, a separate validation cohort of approximately 110 different subjects was used. Because of strong linkage in the cohort, a handful of DR-DQ haplotypes were treated as single units for association and clustering. The later analysis used no new phenotypic data to find candidate immune exposures, relying instead on TCR beta sequences and their occurrence across donors. A later genetic analysis used genome-wide SNP genotypes for about 65% of the roughly 670 donors, treating that subset as a discovery cohort. General study outcomes and caveats: HLA typing was unavailable for some donors at each locus, so association tests used only the typed subset. Correlated functional status among segregating V segments might reflect linkage disequilibrium, but an unknown experimental factor could not be ruled out. The sequencing pipeline was judged likely to have produced a cluster of highly shared sequence variants as a technical artifact. Compared with equally common non-associated chains, HLA-associated TCR beta chains in a later analysis were more clonally expanded and had lower generation probabilities. Broadly in line with IMGT annotations, most TCR beta V segments showed up in productive rearrangements about 90% or about 30% of the time in an earlier analysis of several hundred of the donors. According to a later genetic analysis, donors in an Asian-associated ancestry cluster had fewer N-insertions in productive TCRs than the roughly 700-donor mean. When HLA alleles, especially DR and DQ, strongly co-occurred, attributing TCR associations to individual alleles was difficult. A further reported finding was that TCR beta sequences accurately predicted the HLA-A and HLA-B alleles for most subjects in the first cohort. Three of the identified cytomegalovirus-associated TCR beta chains were confirmed in vitro to be specific for cytomegalovirus antigens. A later analysis found that TCR association rates varied across HLA loci, with DRB1 alleles showing the most associated TCRs and HLA-C alleles the fewest. Because counts were too low, roughly 16 rarely observed V segments, including chromosome 9 orphons, were excluded from the earlier analysis of about 500 of the donors. A later genetic analysis associated a missense DCLRE1C variant with V-gene and J-gene trimming of TCR beta chains, and an independent cohort replicated the association. Because the 87-base-pair reads could not distinguish some IMGT-functional V segments, including TRBV6-2 and TRBV6-3, those segments were excluded. Cytomegalovirus status was reported to be diagnosed by the classifier with high specificity and sensitivity in both the original and validation cohorts. At a false discovery rate of 0.05, a later analysis linked around 17,000 TCR beta sequences to specific HLA alleles. For the cohort, immune exposure information was limited to CMV serostatus. Roughly uniform sequencing depth across donors was assumed in presence/absence analyses, although this assumption may not hold. The authors suggested that the approach could potentially be generalized to other disease states and immunological phenotypes. In a later analysis, most CMV-associated TCR beta chains were found to appear HLA-restricted, with HLA associations seemingly driven largely by CMV exposure. Only TCR beta chains were sequenced in this cohort, and the absence of alpha or paired-chain data limited detectable features. Several of the top co-occurrence clusters appeared to be linked to parvovirus B19, influenza, CMV and Epstein-Barr virus, according to a later analysis. Most TCR sequences were seen in very few donors, while some public TCRs were found in many individuals. The study listed 150 to 200 TCR beta chains as associated with cytomegalovirus.

As regards this clone: Its binding antigen is unknown. Base quality data are lacking; no much larger clone is found one base away.

The library was produced with the immunoSEQ multiplex PCR assay. A mixture of 60 forward primers for TCR Vbeta segments and 13 reverse primers for TCR Jbeta segments was used in the multiplex PCR. A multiplex PCR assay on genomic DNA amplified the CDR3 region of rearranged TCR beta genes. The Illumina HiSeq System was used to sequence the amplified TCR beta libraries as 87-base-pair reads. The authors' pipeline ran thus. A later analysis counted tens of millions of unique TCR beta chains across the 550 to 700 repertoires, and 10 million to 12 million of these chains were shared by at least two donors. A nearest-neighbor algorithm error-corrected the raw reads and collapsed the reads into unique sequences, merging closely related sequences to remove PCR and sequencing errors. CDR3 sequences were aligned to IMGT reference sequences to assign V, D and J gene segments. For a sequence to be retained, a match of at least six nucleotides was required to both a V gene segment and a J gene segment. Rearrangements were classified as productive when the CDR3 lacked stop codons and remained in frame with V and J, and all other rearrangements were classified as non-productive. Following IMGT convention, CDR3 was defined as the stretch from the second conserved V-encoded cysteine up to the conserved J-encoded phenylalanine. Sequences without an unambiguous match to a single V gene segment were excluded from the earlier analysis of about 600 of the donors. In an earlier analysis of roughly 500 of the donors, V segments were called functional above 56.7% productive rearrangements and were called segregating when the between-donor standard deviation exceeded 5%. A statistical classification framework was built to diagnose cytomegalovirus status from the catalog of TCR beta chain sequences. A later analysis assigned V and J genes by comparing TCR nucleotide sequences with IMGT/GENE-DB human TR gene sequences. The TCRdist pipeline was used in a later analysis to assign CDR3 sequences and most-parsimonious VDJ recombination scenarios. In a later analysis, each TCR beta chain was defined by its CDR3 amino acid sequence together with its V-gene family, and reads lacking a unique V-gene family were excluded. As a way to deal with suspected cross-contamination and a sequencing artifact, a later analysis dropped 500 to 700 nucleotide sequences that were highly shared and had low generation probability. In a later analysis, a clonal expansion index for each public chain was calculated from normalized within-repertoire ranks of inferred template counts. In a later analysis, generation probabilities were computed using a VDJ recombination model fitted to out-of-frame rearrangements, and the results were checked against IGoR. A later analysis scored TCR-TCR, TCR-HLA and TCR-CMV co-occurrence with hypergeometric tests, applying a repertoire-size bias correction to TCR pairs. In a later analysis, false discovery rates were estimated by permuting HLA or CMV assignments 20 times. A later analysis grouped co-occurring TCRs with DBSCAN, adding TCRdist sequence similarity when clustering within HLA-allele-positive subsets. Co-occurrence clustering excluded repertoires with fewer than 30,000 or more than 120,000 public chains, plus five with anomalous nucleotide sharing. Sourced from immuneACCESS, this table was stored by TCRdb with only in-frame sequences that have V and J called. A share of the clones is absent; for the studies checked, an unresolved V gene accounts for under half, and the remainder has no known explanation. The DNA gave D and trimming, while V, J and clone size come from that table. The sample table lists 90,000 to 120,000 clones, 10% of them with a count of one. The ten biggest clones cover 5.8% of the sample.

The cohort was made up of several hundred healthy bone marrow donors. At the time of sampling, every cohort member was nominally healthy, though immune exposures that went unrecorded were likely present. The donor tested CMV seropositive, placing the donor among the 250 to 350 seropositive members of the cohort. A peripheral blood sample was collected from each donor, and TCR beta sequencing was performed on peripheral blood mononuclear cells. Genomic DNA was extracted from the blood cell samples with the Qiagen DNeasy Blood Extraction Kit. Deletion took 8 bases off V and 7 bases off J, with a span of 15 bases between the germline ends. The CDR3 covers 13 residues, taking in both the cysteine and the phenylalanine. Left in the record is the CDR3 DNA by itself, 39 bases read in frame from the first base. CDR1 is given as MNHNS and CDR2 as SASEGT, both from the germline V gene.

This chain joins TRBV6-1 to TRBJ1-5; a tentative D match to TRBD1 spans 6 bases. What was sequenced was PBMCs. This TCR derives from a man aged 35 to 55 in good health and CMV-seropositive. The bases are TGTGCCAGCGATAACAGGGTGAAGCAGCCCCAGCATTTT. It is translated as CASDNRVKQPQHF.